This T cell receptor (beta chain) derives from a study of cytomegalovirus exposure and HLA in healthy donors. General study findings and limits: Association of a missense DCLRE1C variant with TCR beta V- and J-gene trimming was reported in a later analysis. Reported findings show TCR beta sequences accurately forecast HLA-A and HLA-B alleles in most subjects. Later analysis identified several of the most significant clusters that appeared linked to common viral pathogens. Confirmation in vitro established that three CMV-associated chains were specific for CMV antigens.

V trimming: 5 bases; J trimming: 9 bases; junction bases outside the gene matches: 8. The germline V gene has CDR1 PRHDT and CDR2 FYEKMQ (reference sequence). The CDR3 loop spans 15 amino acids. Note on this clone: Its target is unknown.

The study ran its PCR with 60 Vbeta and 13 Jbeta primers. Profiled with immunoSEQ multiplex PCR; TCRdb holds only in-frame clones, not every one. In the table there are some 100,000 clones, roughly 84% of which are singletons. This receptor was identified in a woman in her late teens or twenties in good health and CMV-seronegative. The rearrangement links TRBV13 to TRBJ2-1; the match to TRBD2 covers 12 bases. Sequencing was carried out using PBMCs. CDR3: CASSRTSGASPEQFF. CDR3 nucleotide sequence: TGTGCCAGCAGCCGGACTAGCGGGGCGAGCCCTGAGCAGTTCTTC.